The 14 T cell receptor beta chains below were found in one sample sequenced in a study of cytomegalovirus exposure and HLA in healthy donors. The PCR made use of 60 Vbeta and 13 Jbeta primers. Assay: immunoSEQ multiplex PCR; the TCRdb copy retains only in-frame clones and omits some. The sample lists 120,000 to 150,000 clones, approximately 73% seen once, with about 1.2% in the top ten. Specimen: PBMCs. These receptors all stem from a woman between 40 and 55 years old in good health and CMV-seronegative.

This clone has a handful of counts. V and J are TRBV2 and TRBJ1-4; weak D call: TRBD1 (6 bases). This CDR3 has 13 residues. Germline CDR1 SNHLY, CDR2 FYNNEI. The V and J ends lost 4 bases and 5 bases respectively, with 8 bases between them. The CDR3 DNA is TGTGCCAGCAGTGGGGACATAAATGAAAAACTGTTTTTT. Translated, it gives CASSGDINEKLFF.

The chain links TRBV9 to TRBJ2-7; 8 bases line up with TRBD1. From germline, CDR1 is SGDLS and CDR2 YYNGEE. The CDR3 is made up of 17 amino acids. Unmatched junction bases numbered 8, after V lost 0 bases and J lost 0 bases. CDR3 amino acids: CASSVGSGTGVSYEQYF. The CDR3 bases are TGTGCCAGCAGCGTAGGTTCCGGGACAGGAGTCTCCTACGAGCAGTACTTC. The entire variable domain, with the rest obtained from reference TRBV9 and TRBJ2-7, is as follows: DSGVTQTPKHLITATGQRVTLRCSPRSGDLSVYWYQQSLDQGLQFLIQYYNGEERAKGNILERFSAQQFPDLHSELNLSSLELGDSALYFCASSVGSGTGVSYEQYFGPGTRLTVT.

The chain carries TRBV6-1 and TRBJ2-2; 7 bases are a match to TRBD1. The junction had 5 bases not matched to a gene; V was cut back by 4 bases and J by 0 bases. Looked up from germline, CDR1 is MNHNS and CDR2 is SASEGT. The CDR3 covers 16 residues. The CDR3 nucleotides read TGTGCCAGCAGTGGAGTCGGGACAGCGAACACCGGGGAGCTGTTTTTT. Its translation is CASSGVGTANTGELFF.

The chain joins TRBV9 to TRBJ1-1, with a tentative D call TRBD1 (5 bases). Deletions cut 0 bases from V and 5 bases from J, with 17 bases between. The CDR3 totals 16 residues. Germline CDR1 SGDLS, CDR2 YYNGEE. In nucleotides, the CDR3 is TGTGCCAGCAGCGTAGCAGCCGGGACCGCGGGAACTGAAGCTTTCTTT. It translates to CASSVAAGTAGTEAFF. Supplemented by reference TRBV9 and TRBJ1-1, the full variable domain reads DSGVTQTPKHLITATGQRVTLRCSPRSGDLSVYWYQQSLDQGLQFLIQYYNGEERAKGNILERFSAQQFPDLHSELNLSSLELGDSALYFCASSVAAGTAGTEAFFGQGTRLTVV.

About this clone itself: An end of the junction differs from the germline gene, which may be a read error. The chain employs TRBV7-9 and TRBJ1-1; no clear D gene. Germline V gene data show CDR1 as SEHNR and CDR2 as FQNEAQ (reference sequence). The CDR3 consists of 15 residues. The CDR3 bases are TGTTCCAGCAGCTTAAACCCCGGTTATAGCACTGAAGCTTTCTTT. Residues: CSSSLNPGYSTEAFF.

The chain has TRBV10-3 and TRBJ2-5; unclear D gene. The CDR3 has 14 amino acids. Germline-derived CDR1 and CDR2 are ENHRY and SYGVKD. Trimming pared 3 bases from V and 5 bases from J, leaving 13 bases between. The CDR3 DNA is TGTGCCATCAGTGAACCGAGGCTCTTGGAGACCCAGTACTTC. The encoded protein is CAISEPRLLETQYF.

As for this clone: The sample holds other DNA sequences that translate to the same CDR3. The chain couples TRBV5-1 to TRBJ2-7, with D possibly matching TRBD2 (5 bases). V lost 4 bases to trimming and J lost 1 base, with 12 bases between them. Germline V gives CDR1 SGHRS, CDR2 YFSETQ. The CDR3 has 14 amino acids. For the CDR3, the DNA is TGCGCCAGCAGCCTGGGTGGAGGTTCCTACGAGCAGTACTTC. Translation gives CASSLGGGSYEQYF.

The chain couples TRBV2 to TRBJ2-5; 7 bases are a match to TRBD1. The CDR3 covers 17 residues. CDR1 and CDR2 from the germline V gene are SNHLY and FYNNEI. Trimming at V came to 4 bases and at J to 0 bases, leaving 11 bases not matched to a gene. CDR3 residues: CASSGDSYEGDQETQYF. CDR3 DNA: TGTGCCAGCAGTGGGGACAGCTACGAAGGGGACCAAGAGACCCAGTACTTC.

In its sample, this clone was seen a few times. The chain joins TRBV6-6 to TRBJ1-4; TRBD1 aligns across 9 bases. With V trimmed by 2 bases and J by 2 bases, 3 bases remained unmatched. Per germline, CDR1 MNHNY and CDR2 SVGAGI (reference sequence). The CDR3 is 16 amino acids. CDR3: CASSYPTGGTNEKLFF. The CDR3 coding sequence is TGTGCCAGCAGTTACCCTACAGGGGGCACTAATGAAAAACTGTTTTTT.

V and J are TRBV6-5 and TRBJ2-2; 8 positions agree with TRBD2. Germline CDR1 and CDR2: MNHEY and SVGAGI. V gave up 2 bases and J gave up 2 bases; unmatched junction bases: 4. The CDR3 has 16 amino acids. CDR3 nucleotides: TGTGCCAGCAGTTACGGCGGGGGGCCAAACACCGGGGAGCTGTTTTTT. It translates to CASSYGGGPNTGELFF.

This clone was observed a few times. The chain carries TRBV7-9 and TRBJ1-4, with 7 bases fitting TRBD1. Trimming took 1 base from V and 5 from J; bases not matched to a gene: 4. Germline V gene sequence: CDR1 SEHNR, CDR2 FQNEAQ (reference sequence). The CDR3 is 15 residues long. The CDR3 region is CASSLGDSPNEKLFF. In nucleotides, the CDR3 is TGTGCCAGCAGCTTAGGGGACAGTCCAAATGAAAAACTGTTTTTT.

This chain links TRBV18 with TRBJ2-5; 8 positions match TRBD2. Germline assignment: CDR1 KGHSH and CDR2 LQKENI. The CDR3 has 15 residues. The J segment lost 2 bases and the V segment lost 3 bases, leaving 5 bases of the junction unmatched. CDR3 sequence: CASSPNSGIQETQYF. In DNA form, the CDR3 reads TGTGCCAGCTCACCCAATAGCGGGATACAAGAGACCCAGTACTTC.

The rearrangement uses TRBV20-1 and TRBJ1-1, with D uncertain. The CDR3 spans 11 residues. Trimming took 1 base from V and 7 from J, leaving 7 bases between them. The germline V gene has CDR1 DFQATT and CDR2 SNEGSKA (reference sequence). CDR3 sequence: CSARGTSEAFF. The CDR3 DNA reads TGCAGTGCTAGAGGTACCAGTGAAGCTTTCTTT.

Notes on this clone: Other DNA sequences in this specimen translate into the identical CDR3. CDR3 region: CASSVSGGSTDTQYF. The CDR3 DNA reads as TGTGCCAGCAGCGTCTCGGGGGGGAGCACAGATACGCAGTATTTT. The chain has TRBV9 and TRBJ2-3, with 8 bases identical to TRBD2. The V and J ends lost 2 bases and 0 bases, in that order; junction bases with no gene match: 2. Germline V gene lookup returns CDR1 SGDLS and CDR2 YYNGEE. The CDR3 contains 15 residues.